This T cell receptor beta chain stems from a study of CXCR3-negative and CXCR3-positive naive CD8 T cells. Findings and caveats of the study: Hydrophobicity was higher for TRB CDR3s found in CXCR3-positive naive cells than in CXCR3-negative naive cells.

Regarding this clonotype: The antigen is not known.

The CDR3 length is 13 residues. Looked up from germline, CDR1 is SEHNR and CDR2 is FQNEAQ (reference sequence). At a few hundred thousand cells each, triplicate sorts were carried out for each CD8+ T cell subset. The authors prepared UMI-labeled TRB cDNA libraries by 5' RACE. Each CDR3 protein gets one entry in TCRdb, which reprocessed the 5' RACE reads and gives no DNA. In total, the table holds about 50,000 distinct CDR3 sequences. This receptor was identified in a human donor in good health. Some clones in this sample may be carry-over from other donors' samples. The rearrangement joins TRBV7-9 to TRBJ2-7; TCRdb reports TRBD2, a call that lacks DNA to check it against. Sequencing input: naive CXCR3+ CD8+ T cells from blood. Regarding subset: CD45RO-CCR7+CD27+CD95- naive CD8+ T cells expressing CXCR3 (TNR3+). This CDR3 is CASTPQADWEQYF.